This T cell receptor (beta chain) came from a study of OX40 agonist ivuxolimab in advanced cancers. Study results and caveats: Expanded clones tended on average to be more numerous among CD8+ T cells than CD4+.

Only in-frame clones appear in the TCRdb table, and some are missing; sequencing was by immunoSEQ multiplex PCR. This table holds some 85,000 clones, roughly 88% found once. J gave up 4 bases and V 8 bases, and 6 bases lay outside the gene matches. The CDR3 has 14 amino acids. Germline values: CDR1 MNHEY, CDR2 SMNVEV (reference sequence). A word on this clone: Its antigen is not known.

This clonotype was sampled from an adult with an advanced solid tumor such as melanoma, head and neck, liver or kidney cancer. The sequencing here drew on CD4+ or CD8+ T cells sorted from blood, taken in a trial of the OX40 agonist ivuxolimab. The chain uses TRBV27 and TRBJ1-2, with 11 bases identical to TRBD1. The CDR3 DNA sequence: TGTGCCAGCTGCGGGACAGGGGGTAGCTATGGCTACACCTTC. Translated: CASCGTGGSYGYTF.